These 9 T cell receptor beta chains were all obtained from the same sample, sequenced in a study of T cell responses to AZD1222 COVID-19 vaccine. Measured with immunoSEQ multiplex PCR; TCRdb has only the in-frame clones, and not every one. The repertoire holds roughly 100,000 clones, with around nine tenths as singletons. The specimen was peripheral blood, collected on day 0 of AZD1222 vaccination. The origin of the receptors is an adult in good health.

CDR3 residues: CATSRDGTAPRQETQYF. For the CDR3, the DNA is TGTGCCACCAGCAGAGATGGGACAGCGCCACGCCAAGAGACCCAGTACTTC. The chain has TRBV15 and TRBJ2-5; TRBD1 matches 7 bases. Trimming took 0 bases from V and 1 from J; bases not matched to a gene: 8. Germline V CDR1 and CDR2: LNHNV, YYDKDF (reference sequence). This CDR3 is 17 amino acids long.

The chain joins TRBV20-1 to TRBJ2-7; D call uncertain. Trimming removed 7 bases at V and 9 bases at J, with 16 bases between. Germline V gene data show CDR1 as DFQATT and CDR2 as SNEGSKA (reference sequence). CDR3 length equals 11 residues. CDR3 coding DNA: TGCAGTGGTGAGAAAGGGCAGGTGCAGTACTTC. It encodes CSGEKGQVQYF.

The chain carries TRBV7-2 and TRBJ2-7; TRBD1 aligns across 9 bases. Germline CDR1 reads SGHTA; CDR2 reads FQGNSA. The CDR3 contains 17 residues. The V and J ends lost 4 bases and 1 base, in that order; junction bases with no gene match: 11. The CDR3 spells CASSYLLGQGNSYEQYF. CDR3 bases: TGTGCCAGCAGCTACCTCCTGGGACAGGGAAATTCCTACGAGCAGTACTTC.

V is TRBV19 and J is TRBJ2-1; 8 bases are a match to TRBD2. Trimming removed 4 bases from V and 6 bases from J; junction bases left unmatched: 17. CDR3 length: 18 residues. The germline CDR1 and CDR2 sequences are LNHDA and SQIVND (reference sequence). The CDR3: CASSNNFGPGLVTNEQFF. CDR3 bases: TGTGCCAGTAGTAATAATTTCGGGCCGGGACTAGTCACCAATGAGCAGTTCTTC.

V and J are TRBV5-1 and TRBJ2-5; D gene unclear. The CDR3 is 14 residues long. Germline CDR1 and CDR2: SGHRS and YFSETQ. V shed 3 bases and J shed 5 bases, with 14 bases lying between them. In DNA, the CDR3 is TGCGCCAGCAGCTCAAGATACCCTTGGGAGACCCAGTACTTC. Protein: CASSSRYPWETQYF.

The chain carries TRBV10-3 and TRBJ1-2; D unclear. V lost 6 bases, J lost 3 bases, and 5 bases lay in between. Germline CDR1 is ENHRY and CDR2 is SYGVKD. This CDR3 is 11 amino acids long. The CDR3: CAISRDYGYTF. CDR3 nucleotides: TGTGCCATCAGCCGGGACTATGGCTACACCTTC.

Regarding this clone: Different DNA sequences within this sample yield the same CDR3. V is TRBV18 and J is TRBJ2-1, with D uncertain. Deletions cut 5 bases from V and 5 bases from J, with 4 bases between. Germline V lookup: CDR1 KGHSH, CDR2 LQKENI. The CDR3 covers 11 residues. CDR3: CASSRDNEQFF. CDR3 bases: TGTGCCAGCTCAAGAGACAATGAGCAGTTCTTC.

The chain has TRBV5-1 and TRBJ2-7; 14 nucleotides align to TRBD2. CDR3 length equals 16 residues. Germline loops: CDR1 SGHRS, CDR2 YFSETQ. Trimming took 7 bases from V and 5 from J; bases not matched to a gene: 11. The CDR3 nucleotides read TGCGCCAGCCGGAACCAGGGACTAGCGGGGGTCCACGAGCAGTACTTC. Translation: CASRNQGLAGVHEQYF.

V usage is TRBV28 and J usage is TRBJ1-2; TRBD1 matches at 8 bases. Germline V lookup: CDR1 MDHEN, CDR2 SYDVKM. With 2 bases clipped from V and 5 bases from J, the junction kept 10 bases outside the gene matches. This CDR3 is 16 amino acids long. The CDR3 nucleotides are TGTGCCAGCAGTTTAGGGGGGACAGGTGTGGCATATGGCTACACCTTC. The encoded protein is CASSLGGTGVAYGYTF.